Each of the 24 T cell receptor beta chains below was sequenced from the same sample in a study of CD8 T cells in Susac syndrome (dated by TCRdb to 2018 to 2020). The library was made by the immunoSEQ multiplex PCR assay. RNA was extracted using the RNeasy kit, and about 0.45 to 1 microgram was reverse transcribed with random hexamers. TCRdb passed the public sequencing reads through fastp at Q25 and MiXCR, retaining productive beta sequences. Rows are unified per CDR3 protein, each entry keeping the most common DNA and genes. The sample has approximately 150,000 distinct CDR3 sequences on record, roughly 95% of them singletons. In total, the top ten clones hold roughly 0.083% of the sample. The source material was CD4+ T cells from PBMCs. The source of these receptors is a human donor in good health.

V and J are TRBV5-7 and TRBJ2-5; D is unresolved. TRBV5-7 is given ORF status, its function remaining uncertain. This CDR3 comprises 13 residues. Trimming stripped 0 bases from V and 3 bases from J, with 6 bases between. In nucleotides, the CDR3 is TGTGCCAGCAGCTTGGACAACAAAGAGACCCAGTACTTC. It codes for CASSLDNKETQYF.

The gene calls are TRBV7-8 and TRBJ2-3, with TRBD2 matching over 7 bases. With V trimmed by 5 bases and J by 9 bases, 8 bases remained unmatched. This CDR3 region has 13 residues. Germline V CDR1 and CDR2: SGHVS, FQNEAQ. Here the CDR3 reads CASSAGEGLTQYF. Written as DNA, the CDR3 is TGTGCCAGCAGCGCTGGGGAGGGCCTCACGCAGTATTTT.

The chain couples TRBV10-3 to TRBJ2-7; TRBD1 matches at 10 bases. The CDR3 loop spans 16 amino acids. Germline V CDR1 and CDR2: ENHRY, SYGVKD. V was pared by 0 bases and J by 5 bases, with 7 bases of the junction left unmatched. CDR3 amino acids: CAISESRQGARDEQYF. The DNA of the CDR3 is TGTGCCATCAGTGAGTCTCGACAGGGGGCCAGGGACGAGCAGTACTTC.

This chain links TRBV9 with TRBJ2-5; weak D call: TRBD2 (7 bases). Germline lookup yields CDR1 SGDLS and CDR2 YYNGEE. This CDR3 comprises 16 residues. V lost 3 bases to trimming and J lost 4 bases, with 19 bases between them. The CDR3 sequence: CASSAPRGGARETQYF. The CDR3 DNA follows: TGTGCCAGCAGCGCTCCAAGGGGGGGGGCGCGAGAGACCCAGTACTTC.

V is TRBV29-1 and J is TRBJ2-5; D is ambiguous. Germline assignment: CDR1 SQVTM and CDR2 ANQGSEA. Trimming pared 1 base from V and 2 bases from J, leaving 5 bases between. The CDR3 consists of 12 residues. The CDR3 sequence: CSVEGRQETQYF. DNA of the CDR3: TGCAGCGTTGAAGGGCGGCAAGAGACCCAGTACTTC.

CDR3 sequence reads: CASSLGVVAQPYEQYF. DNA of the CDR3: TGTGCCAGCAGCTTAGGAGTGGTAGCGCAGCCCTACGAGCAGTACTTC. The chain has TRBV7-2 and TRBJ2-7; possibly TRBD2 for D (5 bases). Germline loops: CDR1 SGHTA, CDR2 FQGNSA. V was pared by 1 base and J by 2 bases, with 15 bases between. CDR3 length: 16 residues.

The V gene is TRBV29-1, the J gene TRBJ2-1; possible D gene TRBD1, 6 bases. V lost 3 bases and J 16 bases, leaving 16 bases between the germline ends. In germline, CDR1 is SQVTM, CDR2 ANQGSEA. CDR3 size: 11 residues. CDR3 DNA: TGCAGCGTTGATCAACAGGGATCTCGATTCTTC. Protein: CSVDQQGSRFF.

The chain links TRBV5-1 to TRBJ1-2; D gene ambiguous. The germline V and J ends were trimmed by 0 bases and 6 bases, with 12 bases remaining between them. CDR3 length: 14 residues. CDR1 and CDR2 from the germline V gene are SGHRS and YFSETQ. The CDR3 is CASSLEWHTDGYTF. DNA for the CDR3: TGCGCCAGCAGCTTGGAATGGCATACGGATGGCTACACCTTC.

The chain links TRBV28 to TRBJ2-7; D is perhaps TRBD1 or TRBD2 (5 bases each). The CDR3 is 13 residues long. Germline V gene lookup returns CDR1 MDHEN and CDR2 SYDVKM. The V end lost 8 bases, the J end lost 6 bases, and 17 bases lay between the germline ends. CDR3 nucleotide sequence: TGTGCCAGCGGGTCCCCGGGGCTTCGCGAGCAGTACTTC. As protein: CASGSPGLREQYF.

This chain links TRBV12-3 or TRBV12-4 with TRBJ1-2; D may be TRBD1 (5 bases). The CDR3 loop spans 13 amino acids. The V end lost 5 bases, the J end lost 4 bases, and 11 bases lay between the germline ends. The CDR3 nucleotides read TGTGCCAGCAGTCGGGGGGGGGTCTATGGCTACACCTTC. Protein: CASSRGGVYGYTF.

The gene calls are TRBV30 and TRBJ2-7, with D possibly TRBD2 on 5 matching bases. Germline V CDR1 and CDR2: GTSNPN, SVGIG (reference sequence). V dropped 2 bases and J dropped 7 bases, with 12 bases sitting between them. The CDR3 is 12 amino acids. DNA of the CDR3: TGTGCCTGGAGTAGCGGACTCGGGGAGCAGTACTTC. Its protein product is CAWSSGLGEQYF.

V is TRBV6-2 or TRBV6-3 and J is TRBJ2-7; 8 bases line up with TRBD1. Germline V gene data show CDR1 as MNHEY and CDR2 as SVGEGT. There are 15 residues in the CDR3. Losses at the gene ends were 2 bases for V and 2 bases for J; bases not matched to a gene: 5. The CDR3 is CASSYNPDRAYEQYF. CDR3 DNA: TGTGCCAGCAGTTACAACCCGGACAGGGCCTACGAGCAGTACTTC.

V gene TRBV2 combines with J gene TRBJ2-2; TRBD2 matches 7 bases. The trim removed 6 bases at V and 2 bases at J, leaving 9 bases unmatched. The CDR3 runs to 16 residues. Germline lookup yields CDR1 SNHLY and CDR2 FYNNEI. CDR3 sequence (DNA): TGTGCCAGCAGACCAACCGGGACTACTAACACCGGGGAGCTGTTTTTT. Amino acids: CASRPTGTTNTGELFF.

This sequence joins TRBV5-1 and TRBJ2-2; D is possibly TRBD2 (5 bases). The CDR3 extends over 15 amino acids. The germline gives CDR1 SGHRS, CDR2 YFSETQ. Trimming stripped 0 bases from V and 7 bases from J, with 13 bases between. The CDR3 spells CASSLAASRNGELFF. The CDR3 region has the DNA TGCGCCAGCAGCTTGGCAGCTAGCAGAAACGGGGAGCTGTTTTTT. The complete variable domain, with remaining parts taken from reference TRBV5-1 and TRBJ2-2, reads KAGVTQTPRYLIKTRGQQVTLSCSPISGHRSVSWYQQTPGQGLQFLFEYFSETQRNKGNFPGRFSGRQFSNSRSEMNVSTLELGDSALYLCASSLAASRNGELFFGEGSRLTVL.

This chain joins TRBV27 and TRBJ2-7; a weak D match, TRBD1 (6 bases). The V end was cut by 2 bases, the J end by 3 bases, with 11 bases between. The CDR3 spans 14 residues. From germline, CDR1 is MNHEY and CDR2 SMNVEV (reference sequence). CDR3 bases: TGTGCCAGCAGTTTAGGAGGCAGGGGCTACGAGCAGTACTTC. Residues: CASSLGGRGYEQYF.

In DNA form, the CDR3 reads TGTGCCACCAGTGACAGGACAGAATCCTACAATGAGCAGTTCTTC. Amino acids: CATSDRTESYNEQFF. The rearrangement joins TRBV24-1 to TRBJ2-1; D possibly corresponds to TRBD1 (6 bases). Trimming pared 4 bases from V and 1 base from J, leaving 10 bases between. Per the germline V gene, CDR1 is KGHDR and CDR2 is SFDVKD. The CDR3 length is 15 residues.

DNA of the CDR3: TGCGCCAGCAGCTTGGCCTCTGGGGCGGCTGAAGCTTTCTTT. It yields the protein CASSLASGAAEAFF. The chain combines TRBV5-1 with TRBJ1-1; the D gene is possibly TRBD1 (5 bases). The CDR3 has 14 residues. Germline V gives CDR1 SGHRS, CDR2 YFSETQ. Trimming removed 0 bases at V and 6 bases at J, with 12 bases between.

CDR3 bases: TGCGCCAGCAGCGAACAGGGCACAGATACGCAGTATTTT. Encoded protein: CASSEQGTDTQYF. The rearrangement uses TRBV5-1 and TRBJ2-3; perhaps TRBD1 as D (5 bases). The CDR3 runs 13 residues. V shed 4 bases and J shed 1 base, with 7 bases lying between them. Germline CDR1 SGHRS, CDR2 YFSETQ.

The genes are TRBV3-1 and TRBJ2-3, with 7 bases lining up with TRBD2. This CDR3 comprises 16 residues. In germline, CDR1 is LGHDT, CDR2 YNNKEL (reference sequence). V lost 0 bases and J lost 2; bases outside the gene matches: 5. CDR3 sequence reads: CASSQELAVNTDTQYF. Here the CDR3 DNA reads TGTGCCAGCAGCCAAGAGCTAGCGGTGAACACAGATACGCAGTATTTT.

J is TRBJ2-7 and V is TRBV27; D uncertain. V was shortened by 4 bases and J by 0 bases, with 10 bases between the two germline ends. The CDR3 extends over 14 amino acids. CDR1 and CDR2 (germline): MNHEY, SMNVEV (reference sequence). The CDR3 region is CASSSGGVSYEQYF. CDR3 sequence (DNA): TGTGCCAGCAGTTCGGGCGGCGTCTCCTACGAGCAGTACTTC.

The chain joins TRBV27 to TRBJ2-5; TRBD2 aligns across 8 bases. Germline lookup yields CDR1 MNHEY and CDR2 SMNVEV (reference sequence). This CDR3 is 14 amino acids long. V dropped 8 bases and J dropped 5; count of bases not matched to a gene: 10. The CDR3 spells CASPVGAGAETQYF. As DNA, the CDR3 is TGTGCCAGCCCTGTCGGAGCGGGAGCTGAGACCCAGTACTTC.

The V call is TRBV30, the J call TRBJ2-1; D is perhaps TRBD1 (6 bases). The germline CDR1 and CDR2 sequences are GTSNPN and SVGIG (reference sequence). This CDR3 has 11 amino acids. The V end lost 8 bases, the J end lost 8 bases, and 13 bases lay between the germline ends. CDR3 DNA sequence: TGTGCCCGGAAGGGGGTACATGAGCAGTTCTTC. Protein: CARKGVHEQFF.

This CDR3 is CASSRRQAAYEQYF. The DNA for the CDR3 is TGTGCCAGCAGTCGGCGACAGGCCGCCTACGAGCAGTACTTC. V is TRBV12-3 or TRBV12-4 and J is TRBJ2-7; D might be TRBD1 (6 bases). The CDR3 is 14 amino acids. Trimming shortened V by 5 bases and J by 2 bases, and 13 bases separated the two germline ends.

The J gene is TRBJ2-1, the V gene TRBV5-1; 9 bases fit TRBD2. The junction had 16 bases not matched to a gene; V was cut back by 4 bases and J by 11 bases. Germline lookup yields CDR1 SGHRS and CDR2 YFSETQ. The CDR3 has 16 residues. In DNA, the CDR3 is TGCGCCAGCAGCCCCCGGACTAGCGCGGAAACCGGGCAGCAGTTCTTC. Residues: CASSPRTSAETGQQFF. Variable domain in full (rest from reference TRBV5-1 and TRBJ2-1): KAGVTQTPRYLIKTRGQQVTLSCSPISGHRSVSWYQQTPGQGLQFLFEYFSETQRNKGNFPGRFSGRQFSNSRSEMNVSTLELGDSALYLCASSPRTSAETGQQFFGPGTRLTVL.